This T cell receptor beta chain was obtained from a study of CD8+ T cells in alopecia areata. Study at large: Using the percentage of affected scalp area, treated patients' severity was scored. Whole-study results and caveats: Amid tofacitinib therapy, many expanded lesional clones stayed present in scalp and blood.

The treatment: oral pan-JAK inhibitor, 5-10 mg twice daily. Peripheral blood and lesional scalp punch biopsies came from alopecia areata patients. Trimming removed 3 bases from V and 6 bases from J, with 9 bases in between. CDR3 length: 12 residues. The germline gives CDR1 SEHNR, CDR2 FQNEAQ (reference sequence). This clone came up once. The antigen remains unidentified. The same CDR3 is also encoded by other DNA sequences in this sample. Following RNA extraction, reverse transcription yielded cDNA that acted as the sequencing template. The method was immunoSEQ multiplex PCR; TCRdb's version includes in-frame clones alone and lacks a portion of them. The sample contains tens of thousands of clones, about two thirds of which appear only once.

Sample: CD8+ T cells sorted from blood, taken at approximately week 45, from a patient treated with tofacitinib. The sequence was collected from a human donor with alopecia areata. The rearrangement joins TRBV7-9 to TRBJ2-7; no reliable D call. The CDR3 here is CASSLGLREQYF. As DNA, the CDR3 is TGTGCCAGCAGCTTGGGTTTGCGCGAGCAGTACTTC.